This TCR beta chain stems from a study of blood T cell repertoires in COVID-19. The table came from immunoSEQ multiplex PCR; TCRdb's copy has only in-frame clones and leaves some out. The data show 150,000 to 200,000 clones, around 80% seen once. Germline CDR1 and CDR2: MNHEY and SVGAGI. Trimming took 3 bases from V and 7 from J, leaving 10 bases between them. The CDR3 totals 13 residues. This sequence joins TRBV6-5 and TRBJ1-5; the D is unclear. This TCR was sampled from a woman aged 55-69 years who had recovered from COVID-19. Sample: PBMCs or T cells enriched from blood (not recorded which). The CDR3 protein is CASSYTGTQPQHF. The CDR3 nucleotides are TGTGCCAGCAGTTATACGGGAACCCAGCCCCAGCATTTT.